A single sample is the source of the 26 T cell receptor beta chains below, sequenced in a study of control samples from healthy donors and cancer patients. Generated by immunoSEQ multiplex PCR, the TCRdb table keeps only in-frame clones and is missing some. The sample has over 75,000 clones; approximately 82% are singletons. Sequenced material: blood. The receptors originated from a man between 60 and 75 years old in good health.

The chain employs TRBV5-1 and TRBJ2-7; the D is unclear. Germline lookup yields CDR1 SGHRS and CDR2 YFSETQ. The length of the CDR3 is 15 residues. V lost 2 bases to trimming and J lost 1 base, with 13 bases between them. The DNA of the CDR3 is TGCGCCAGCAGCTTAGGGCAGAGTTCATCCTACGAGCAGTACTTC. Residues: CASSLGQSSSYEQYF.

The genes are TRBV5-1 and TRBJ1-4, with a possible D match to TRBD1 (5 bases). The V gene lost 1 base and the J gene lost 0 bases, with 13 bases spanning the gap. The CDR3 has 17 residues. Germline V gene lookup returns CDR1 SGHRS and CDR2 YFSETQ. CDR3 region: CASSLLSAGSTNEKLFF. In nucleotides, the CDR3 is TGCGCCAGCAGCTTGCTGTCGGCAGGGTCAACTAATGAAAAACTGTTTTTT.

This chain uses TRBV19 with TRBJ1-1, with D perhaps TRBD1 (5 bases). Trimming cost V 1 base and J 8 bases, with 26 bases left between them. CDR1 LNHDA and CDR2 SQIVND come from the germline V gene (reference sequence). The CDR3 contains 18 residues. The CDR3 DNA reads as TGTGCCAGTAGTATAGCCTACGGCCCAGGGAACGGGGACCCAGAAGCTTTCTTT. It codes for CASSIAYGPGNGDPEAFF.

The chain links TRBV5-6 to TRBJ2-5, with 14 bases lining up with TRBD2. This CDR3 has 16 residues. V shed 0 bases, J shed 4 bases, and the junction held 2 bases outside the gene matches. The germline gives CDR1 SGHDT, CDR2 YYEEEE. CDR3 coding DNA: TGTGCCAGCAGCTTGGGTGGACTAGCGGGAGGAGAGACCCAGTACTTC. Translating gives CASSLGGLAGGETQYF.

V is TRBV2 and J is TRBJ2-5, with D unclear. From germline, CDR1 is SNHLY and CDR2 FYNNEI. The CDR3 contains 12 residues. The V end was cut by 10 bases, the J end by 5 bases, with 14 bases between. In DNA form, the CDR3 reads TGTGCCAATAGGGCCGACGGGGAGACCCAGTACTTC. It is translated as CANRADGETQYF.

This clone has just one count. V gene TRBV7-8 combines with J gene TRBJ2-7, with 10 nucleotides matching TRBD1. Germline CDR1 SGHVS, CDR2 FQNEAQ. Unmatched junction bases numbered 5, after V lost 4 bases and J lost 5 bases. The CDR3 extends over 14 amino acids. The CDR3 coding sequence is TGTGCCAGCAGCTCGGCGACAGGGGGCCACGAGCAGTACTTC. Protein sequence: CASSSATGGHEQYF.

A remark on this clone: The junction does not match germline at one end; this may be a read error. V usage is TRBV20-1 and J usage is TRBJ2-3, with 10 bases lining up with TRBD1. This CDR3 is 16 amino acids long. Germline CDR1 is DFQATT and CDR2 is SNEGSKA (reference sequence). CDR3 nucleotides: TGCAGTGCTAGTGCACCGGGACAGGGGTCTGCAGATATGCAGTATTTT. The encoded protein is CSASAPGQGSADMQYF.

The rearrangement joins TRBV6-5 to TRBJ2-7, with D possibly matching TRBD2 (7 bases). V was shortened by 5 bases and J by 4 bases, with 18 bases between the two germline ends. The germline V gene encodes CDR1 MNHEY and CDR2 SVGAGI. The CDR3 spans 15 residues. The chain's CDR3 is CASSPGGGRGYEQYF. The CDR3 coding sequence is TGTGCCAGCAGTCCTGGGGGGGGCAGGGGATACGAGCAGTACTTC.

The V gene is TRBV15, the J gene TRBJ2-2; TRBD1 aligns across 8 bases. Germline-derived CDR1 and CDR2 are LNHNV and YYDKDF (reference sequence). J was trimmed by 4 bases and V by 5 bases; bases with no gene match: 6. This CDR3 contains 15 residues. The CDR3 loop reads CATSHDRGSTGELFF. The CDR3 DNA reads as TGTGCCACCAGCCACGACAGGGGCAGCACCGGGGAGCTGTTTTTT.

V usage is TRBV24-1 and J usage is TRBJ2-1; maybe TRBD1 (5 bases). Looked up from germline, CDR1 is KGHDR and CDR2 is SFDVKD. CDR3 size: 16 residues. The V and J ends lost 4 bases and 4 bases respectively, with 16 bases between them. CDR3 amino acids: CATSEPGAAEYNEQFF. Written as DNA, the CDR3 is TGTGCCACCAGTGAACCTGGGGCTGCGGAATACAATGAGCAGTTCTTC.

This rearrangement joins TRBV11-2 to TRBJ1-3; no clear D. The V end lost 1 base, the J end lost 0 bases, and 13 bases lay between the germline ends. Germline loops: CDR1 SGHAT, CDR2 FQNNGV. CDR3 size: 17 residues. Here the CDR3 reads CASSLAGGGVSGNTIYF. DNA of the CDR3: TGTGCCAGCAGCTTAGCTGGCGGCGGAGTCTCTGGAAACACCATATATTTT.

This chain links TRBV19 with TRBJ2-2, with TRBD1 as a possible D gene (6 bases). Germline V gene lookup returns CDR1 LNHDA and CDR2 SQIVND (reference sequence). The CDR3 runs 16 residues. The V end lost 6 bases, the J end lost 4 bases, and 18 bases lay between the germline ends. The CDR3 DNA is TGTGCCAGTAGGGGGGTGATGAACAGGGTCACCGGGGAGCTGTTTTTT. Amino acids: CASRGVMNRVTGELFF. The entire variable domain, with the rest obtained from reference TRBV19 and TRBJ2-2, is as follows: DGGITQSPKYLFRKEGQNVTLSCEQNLNHDAMYWYRQDPGQGLRLIYYSQIVNDFQKGDIAEGYSVSREKKESFPLTVTSAQKNPTAFYLCASRGVMNRVTGELFFGEGSRLTVL.

This sequence joins TRBV27 and TRBJ2-2; D is undetermined. Trimming took 8 bases from V and 8 from J, leaving 12 bases between them. CDR3 length: 12 residues. Germline lookup yields CDR1 MNHEY and CDR2 SMNVEV (reference sequence). The CDR3 is CASEDWAGELFF. In nucleotides, the CDR3 is TGTGCCAGCGAAGACTGGGCGGGGGAGCTGTTTTTT.

V and J are TRBV30 and TRBJ2-1; TRBD2 aligns across 12 bases. The germline V gene encodes CDR1 GTSNPN and CDR2 SVGIG (reference sequence). V was clipped by 6 bases and J by 8 bases; unmatched bases: 8. The CDR3 spans 14 residues. The CDR3 nucleotides are TGTGCCTGCCTTCCTAGCGGGAGGGTCGATGAGCAGTTCTTC. This translates into CACLPSGRVDEQFF.

This chain connects TRBV5-6 to TRBJ2-3; unclear D gene. Trimming removed 5 bases at V and 3 bases at J, with 19 bases between. Germline V gene sequence: CDR1 SGHDT, CDR2 YYEEEE. The CDR3 runs to 16 residues. The CDR3 DNA reads as TGTGCCAGCAGAACAGCCGTGGCTAGTGGGACAGATACGCAGTATTTT. Translated, it gives CASRTAVASGTDTQYF.

This clone came up a few times. This sequence joins TRBV10-3 and TRBJ1-2, with D perhaps TRBD1 (5 bases). V shed 8 bases and J shed 6 bases, with 19 bases lying between them. The CDR3 sequence is 14 residues long. The germline gives CDR1 ENHRY, CDR2 SYGVKD. The CDR3 nucleotides read TGTGCCATCCATCAGCGTCGGGGGACGGATGGCTACACCTTC. Protein: CAIHQRRGTDGYTF.

The J gene is TRBJ1-3, the V gene TRBV11-2; possibly TRBD1 for D (5 bases). CDR1 is SGHAT, CDR2 FQNNGV, per germline. This CDR3 has 16 residues. The V and J ends lost 4 bases and 0 bases respectively, with 13 bases between them. DNA for the CDR3: TGTGCCAGCAGCTCATCCCGACAGCGCTCTGGAAACACCATATATTTT. Translated: CASSSSRQRSGNTIYF.

This clone occurred a few times. The chain joins TRBV7-9 to TRBJ2-7; no clear D gene. Trimming removed 4 bases at V and 9 bases at J, with 10 bases between. CDR1 is SEHNR, CDR2 FQNEAQ, per germline (reference sequence). CDR3 size: 11 residues. The chain's CDR3 is CASSSTWGQYF. In DNA, the CDR3 is TGTGCCAGCAGCTCCACGTGGGGGCAGTACTTC.

The chain combines TRBV27 with TRBJ2-7; the match to TRBD1 covers 9 bases. The germline V gene has CDR1 MNHEY and CDR2 SMNVEV (reference sequence). With V trimmed by 2 bases and J by 6 bases, 5 bases remained unmatched. The CDR3 contains 14 residues. In nucleotides, the CDR3 is TGTGCCAGCAGTTTAAGAGACAGGGGGGGCGAGCAGTACTTC. Translating it yields CASSLRDRGGEQYF.

The V gene is TRBV18, the J gene TRBJ2-7, with D hard to call. Germline V gene sequence: CDR1 KGHSH, CDR2 LQKENI. This CDR3 region has 15 residues. V lost 1 base to trimming and J lost 2 bases, with 12 bases between them. CDR3 loop: CASSPRASSTYEQYF. In nucleotides, the CDR3 is TGTGCCAGCTCACCACGGGCGTCAAGCACCTACGAGCAGTACTTC.

The rearrangement joins TRBV6-1 to TRBJ2-3; D is ambiguous. The ends were cut back, 3 bases at V and 6 bases at J, with 10 bases in the middle. The CDR3 sequence is 13 residues long. CDR1 and CDR2 (germline): MNHNS, SASEGT. The CDR3 spells CASSDRTGDTQYF. The DNA for the CDR3 is TGTGCCAGCAGTGACCGTACCGGGGATACGCAGTATTTT.

This clone was found once. This chain links TRBV7-9 with TRBJ2-7, with 8 bases lining up with TRBD2. Germline V gene sequence: CDR1 SEHNR, CDR2 FQNEAQ (reference sequence). The CDR3 extends over 15 amino acids. Trimming removed 5 bases from V and 4 bases from J; junction bases left unmatched: 10. CDR3 loop: CASSPPGGLEYEQYF. The DNA for the CDR3 is TGTGCCAGCAGCCCGCCGGGGGGGTTGGAATACGAGCAGTACTTC.

The genes are TRBV30 and TRBJ2-7; D may match TRBD1 or TRBD2 (5 bases each). Germline loops: CDR1 GTSNPN, CDR2 SVGIG (reference sequence). The CDR3 length is 13 residues. The ends were cut back, 3 bases at V and 3 bases at J, with 12 bases in the middle. The CDR3 sequence is CAWSRDGFYEQYF. CDR3 DNA sequence: TGTGCCTGGAGCCGGGACGGTTTCTACGAGCAGTACTTC. Full variable domain (missing parts from reference TRBV30 and TRBJ2-7): SQTIHQWPATLVQPVGSPLSLECTVEGTSNPNLYWYRQAAGRGLQLLFYSVGIGQISSEVPQNLSASRPQDRQFILSSKKLLLSDSGFYLCAWSRDGFYEQYFGPGTRLTVT.

This clone was seen only once. This chain uses TRBV15 with TRBJ1-2; D unresolved. V was pared by 1 base and J by 2 bases, with 11 bases between. Germline CDR1 is LNHNV and CDR2 is YYDKDF (reference sequence). The CDR3 is made up of 15 amino acids. The chain's CDR3 is CATSRVPPGNYGYTF. In DNA form, the CDR3 reads TGTGCCACCAGCAGAGTACCACCCGGAAACTATGGCTACACCTTC.

This clone has just a few counts. CDR3 in amino acids: CASSDGGASTDTQYF. Written as DNA, the CDR3 is TGTGCCAGCAGTGACGGGGGGGCTAGCACAGATACGCAGTATTTT. V and J are TRBV6-4 and TRBJ2-3; D possibly corresponds to TRBD2 (7 bases). In germline, CDR1 is MRHNA, CDR2 SNTAGT. The CDR3 is made up of 15 amino acids. Trimming took 2 bases from V and 0 from J, leaving 9 bases between them.

The sample holds one count of this clone. This chain's CDR3 is CASSLSRGGNQPQHF. CDR3 sequence (DNA): TGTGCCAGCAGCTTATCCAGGGGGGGCAATCAGCCCCAGCATTTT. The V gene is TRBV7-2, the J gene TRBJ1-5; the match to TRBD1 covers 7 bases. Trimming took 2 bases from V and 2 from J; bases not matched to a gene: 3. The CDR3 is made up of 15 amino acids. Looked up from germline, CDR1 is SGHTA and CDR2 is FQGNSA.